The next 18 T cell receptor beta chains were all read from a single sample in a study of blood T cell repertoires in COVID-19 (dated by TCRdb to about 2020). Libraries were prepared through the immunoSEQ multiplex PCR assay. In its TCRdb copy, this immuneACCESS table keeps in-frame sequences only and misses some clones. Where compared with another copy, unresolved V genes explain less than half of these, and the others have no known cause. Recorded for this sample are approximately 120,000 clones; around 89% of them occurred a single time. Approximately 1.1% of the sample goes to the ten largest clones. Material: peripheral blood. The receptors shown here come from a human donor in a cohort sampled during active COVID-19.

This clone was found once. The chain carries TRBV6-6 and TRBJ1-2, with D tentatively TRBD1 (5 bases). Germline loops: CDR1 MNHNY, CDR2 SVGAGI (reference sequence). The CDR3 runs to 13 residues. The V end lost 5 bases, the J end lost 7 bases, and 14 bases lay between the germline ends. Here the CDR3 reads CASSPRSGGGYTF. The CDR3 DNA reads TGTGCCAGCAGTCCCCGTTCGGGGGGTGGCTACACCTTC.

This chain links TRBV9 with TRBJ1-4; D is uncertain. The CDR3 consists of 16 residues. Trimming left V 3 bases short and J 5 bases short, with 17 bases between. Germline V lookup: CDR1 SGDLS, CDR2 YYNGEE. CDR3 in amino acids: CASSALGGQGNEKLFF. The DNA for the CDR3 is TGTGCCAGCAGCGCCCTCGGAGGGCAAGGGAATGAAAAACTGTTTTTT.

CDR3 DNA: TGTGCCAGCAGTTCCCCTTGGAGGGAATCTGGAAACACCATATATTTT. Its translation: CASSSPWRESGNTIYF. The chain couples TRBV2 to TRBJ1-3; D is unclear. Germline-derived CDR1 and CDR2 are SNHLY and FYNNEI. Trimming pared 5 bases from V and 1 base from J, leaving 15 bases between. The CDR3 runs to 16 residues.

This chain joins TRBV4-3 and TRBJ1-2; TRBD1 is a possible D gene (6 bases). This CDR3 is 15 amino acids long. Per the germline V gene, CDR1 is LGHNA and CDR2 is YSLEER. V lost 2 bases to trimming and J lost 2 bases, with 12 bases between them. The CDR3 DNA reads TGCGCCAGCAGCCAAACACAGGGTGCCAACTATGGCTACACCTTC. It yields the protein CASSQTQGANYGYTF.

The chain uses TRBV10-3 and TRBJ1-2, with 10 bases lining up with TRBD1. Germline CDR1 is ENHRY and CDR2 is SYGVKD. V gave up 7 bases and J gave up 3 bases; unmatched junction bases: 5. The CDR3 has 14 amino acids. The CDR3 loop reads CAITPTGGDYGYTF. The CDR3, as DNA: TGTGCCATCACCCCGACAGGGGGCGACTATGGCTACACCTTC.

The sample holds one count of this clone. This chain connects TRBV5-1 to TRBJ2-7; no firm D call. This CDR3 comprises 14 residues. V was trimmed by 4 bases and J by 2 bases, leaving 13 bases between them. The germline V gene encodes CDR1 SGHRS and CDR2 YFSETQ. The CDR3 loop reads CASSPTPSTYEQYF. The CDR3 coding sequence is TGCGCCAGCAGCCCCACCCCTAGTACCTACGAGCAGTACTTC.

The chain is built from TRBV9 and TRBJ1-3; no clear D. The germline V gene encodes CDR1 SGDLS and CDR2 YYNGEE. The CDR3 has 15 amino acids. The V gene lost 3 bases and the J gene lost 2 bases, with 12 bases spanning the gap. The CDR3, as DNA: TGTGCCAGCAGCGCCACAGTTCATCCTGGAAACACCATATATTTT. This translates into CASSATVHPGNTIYF.

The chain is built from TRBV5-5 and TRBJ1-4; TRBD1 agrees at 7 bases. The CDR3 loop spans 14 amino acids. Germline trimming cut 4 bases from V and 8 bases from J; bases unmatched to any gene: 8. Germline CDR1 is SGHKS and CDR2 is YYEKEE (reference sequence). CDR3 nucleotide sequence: TGTGCCAGCAGCCCAACAGGGGTTGGCGAAAAACTGTTTTTT. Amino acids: CASSPTGVGEKLFF.

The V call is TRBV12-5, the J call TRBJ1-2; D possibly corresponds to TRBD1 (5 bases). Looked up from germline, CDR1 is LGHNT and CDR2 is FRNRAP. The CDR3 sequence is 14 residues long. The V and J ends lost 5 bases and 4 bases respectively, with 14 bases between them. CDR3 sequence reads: CASGPPAGGYGYTF. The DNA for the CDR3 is TGTGCTAGTGGTCCCCCCGCCGGGGGCTATGGCTACACCTTC.

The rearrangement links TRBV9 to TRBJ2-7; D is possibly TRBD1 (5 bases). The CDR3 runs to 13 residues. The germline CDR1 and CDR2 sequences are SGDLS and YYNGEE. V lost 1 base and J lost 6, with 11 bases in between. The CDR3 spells CASSVQSRGEQYF. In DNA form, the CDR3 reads TGTGCCAGCAGCGTACAAAGTAGGGGCGAGCAGTACTTC.

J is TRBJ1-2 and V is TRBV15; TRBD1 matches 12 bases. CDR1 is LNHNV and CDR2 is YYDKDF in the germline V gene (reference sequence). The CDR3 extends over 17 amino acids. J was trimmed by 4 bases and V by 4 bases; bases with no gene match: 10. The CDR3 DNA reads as TGTGCCACCAGCATTGGGGGACAGGGGGCGAGGATCTATGGCTACACCTTC. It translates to CATSIGGQGARIYGYTF. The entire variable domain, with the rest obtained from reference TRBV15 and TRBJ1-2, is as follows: DAMVIQNPRYQVTQFGKPVTLSCSQTLNHNVMYWYQQKSSQAPKLLFHYYDKDFNNEADTPDNFQSRRPNTSFCFLDIRSPGLGDTAMYLCATSIGGQGARIYGYTFGSGTRLTVV.

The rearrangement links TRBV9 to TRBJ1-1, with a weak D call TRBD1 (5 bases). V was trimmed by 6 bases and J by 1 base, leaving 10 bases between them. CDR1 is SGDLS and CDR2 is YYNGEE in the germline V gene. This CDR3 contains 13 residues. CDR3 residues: CASTGGGNTEAFF. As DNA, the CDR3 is TGTGCCAGCACGGGGGGAGGGAACACTGAAGCTTTCTTT.

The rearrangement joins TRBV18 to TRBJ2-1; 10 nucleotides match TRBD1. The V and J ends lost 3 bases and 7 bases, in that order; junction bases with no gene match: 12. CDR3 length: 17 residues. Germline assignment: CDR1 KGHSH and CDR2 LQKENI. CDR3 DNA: TGTGCCAGCTCACCGAGGGGACCGGGACAGGGGAGGAATGAGCAGTTCTTC. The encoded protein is CASSPRGPGQGRNEQFF.

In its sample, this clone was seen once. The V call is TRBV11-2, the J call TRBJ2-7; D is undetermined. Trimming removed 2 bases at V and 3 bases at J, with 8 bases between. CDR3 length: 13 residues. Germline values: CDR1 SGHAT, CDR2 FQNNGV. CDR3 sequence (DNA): TGTGCCAGCAGCTTACGGCAGGTCTACGAGCAGTACTTC. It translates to CASSLRQVYEQYF.

The CDR3 sequence: CASSLEYRAGAEAFF. CDR3 nucleotides: TGTGCCAGCAGCTTAGAGTACAGGGCCGGCGCTGAAGCTTTCTTT. The rearrangement joins TRBV11-2 to TRBJ1-1; D is perhaps TRBD1 (6 bases). Germline loops: CDR1 SGHAT, CDR2 FQNNGV. Trimming removed 0 bases from V and 6 bases from J, with 14 bases in between. The CDR3 has 15 amino acids.

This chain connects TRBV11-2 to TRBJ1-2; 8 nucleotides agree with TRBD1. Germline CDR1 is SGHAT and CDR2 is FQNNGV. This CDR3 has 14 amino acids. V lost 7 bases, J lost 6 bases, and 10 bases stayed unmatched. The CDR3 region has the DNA TGTGCCAGCACCCTGGGGGACAGGAGGAATGGCTACACCTTC. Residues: CASTLGDRRNGYTF.

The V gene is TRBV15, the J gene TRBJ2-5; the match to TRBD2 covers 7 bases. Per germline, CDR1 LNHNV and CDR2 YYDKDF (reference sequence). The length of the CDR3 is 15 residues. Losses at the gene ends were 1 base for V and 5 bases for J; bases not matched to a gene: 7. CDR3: CATSRVGGGRETQYF. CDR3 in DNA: TGTGCCACCAGCAGAGTTGGGGGGGGACGCGAGACCCAGTACTTC.

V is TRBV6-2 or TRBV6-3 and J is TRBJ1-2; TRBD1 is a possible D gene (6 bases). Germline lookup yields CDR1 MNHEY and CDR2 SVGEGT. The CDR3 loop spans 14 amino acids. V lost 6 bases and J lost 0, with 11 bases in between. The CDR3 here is CASSGTSSNYGYTF. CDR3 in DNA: TGTGCCAGCAGCGGGACATCTTCTAACTATGGCTACACCTTC.